This TCR beta chain stems from a study of vaccination and CD4 T cells after COVID-19. Overall study: Overlapping peptides covering the spike proteins of SARS-CoV-2, HCoV-NL63, HCoV-OC43 and HCoV-229E were added to stimulate cells.

With the Oncomine TCR Beta short-read assay, DNA from cultured CD4+ T cells was sequenced. Using its own MiXCR run on the PCR reads, TCRdb lists one record per CDR3 protein. The sample records approximately 19,000 distinct CDR3 sequences, around 42% being singletons. On this clonotype itself: The antigen remains unidentified. The DNA is left out, because the CDR3 cannot be placed on it with certainty; the CDR3 is given as TCRdb lists it.

Treatment in this sample: approximately nine-day PBMC culture with coronavirus spike peptide pools or control peptides (ViraFEST assay). The authors replaced half the medium with fresh IL-2 medium on days 3 and 7. Germline lookup yields CDR1 SGHTA and CDR2 FQGTGA. The CDR3 length is 20 residues, termini included. This chain links TRBV7-3 with TRBJ1-2. Sequencing was performed on CD4+ T cells from blood, cultured in vitro. The source is a human donor who had recovered from COVID-19. The CDR3 reads CASSFYICSARAYQNYGYTF.